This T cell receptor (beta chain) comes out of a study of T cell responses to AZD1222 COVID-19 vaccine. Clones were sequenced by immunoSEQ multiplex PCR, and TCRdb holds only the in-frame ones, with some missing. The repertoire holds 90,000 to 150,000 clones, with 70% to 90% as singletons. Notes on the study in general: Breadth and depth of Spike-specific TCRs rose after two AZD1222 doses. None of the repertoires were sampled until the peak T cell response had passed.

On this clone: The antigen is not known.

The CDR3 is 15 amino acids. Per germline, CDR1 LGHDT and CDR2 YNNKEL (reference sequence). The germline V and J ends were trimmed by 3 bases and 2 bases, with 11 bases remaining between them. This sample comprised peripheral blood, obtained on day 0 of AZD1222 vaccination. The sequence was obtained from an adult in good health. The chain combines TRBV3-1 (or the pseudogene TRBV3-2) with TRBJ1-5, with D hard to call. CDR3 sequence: CASSQDPGGNQPQHF. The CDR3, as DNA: TGTGCCAGCAGCCAGGACCCAGGTGGCAATCAGCCCCAGCATTTT.